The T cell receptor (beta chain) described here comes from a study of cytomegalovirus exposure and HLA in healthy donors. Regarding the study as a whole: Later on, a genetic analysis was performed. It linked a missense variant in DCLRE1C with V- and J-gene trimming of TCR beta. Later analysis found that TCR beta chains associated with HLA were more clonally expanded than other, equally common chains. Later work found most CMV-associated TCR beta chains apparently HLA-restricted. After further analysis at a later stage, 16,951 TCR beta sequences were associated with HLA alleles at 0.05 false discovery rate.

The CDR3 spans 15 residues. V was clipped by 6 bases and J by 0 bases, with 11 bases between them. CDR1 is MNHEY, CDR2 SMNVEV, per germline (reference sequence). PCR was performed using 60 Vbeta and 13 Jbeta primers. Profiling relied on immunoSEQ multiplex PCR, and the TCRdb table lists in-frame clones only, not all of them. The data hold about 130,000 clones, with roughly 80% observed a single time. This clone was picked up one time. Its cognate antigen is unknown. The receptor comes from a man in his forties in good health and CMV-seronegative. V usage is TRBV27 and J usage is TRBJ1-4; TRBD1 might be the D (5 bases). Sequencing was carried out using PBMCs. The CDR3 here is CASSPGSATNEKLFF. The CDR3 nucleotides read TGTGCCAGCAGCCCAGGGTCTGCAACTAATGAAAAACTGTTTTTT. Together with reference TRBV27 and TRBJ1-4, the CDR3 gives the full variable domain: EAQVTQNPRYLITVTGKKLTVTCSQNMNHEYMSWYRQDPGLGLRQIYYSMNVEVTDKGDVPEGYKVSRKEKRNFPLILESPSPNQTSLYFCASSPGSATNEKLFFGSGTQLSVL.